This TCR beta chain was documented in a study of blood T cell repertoires in COVID-19. About the research overall: Samples of COVID-19 (acute and convalescent) were obtained from the United States, Italy and Spain. PBMCs, B-cell-depleted T cells, or T cells were the source of the cDNA or gDNA that made up the material.

V dropped 5 bases and J dropped 4; count of bases not matched to a gene: 7. The CDR3 runs 14 residues. Per germline, CDR1 ENHRY and CDR2 SYGVKD. In the original analysis: Using reference gene primer amplification, nucleated cell counts were estimated. Sequencing used immunoSEQ multiplex PCR; TCRdb keeps in-frame clones, though not all of them. V and J calls and clone size are copied from that table; D and trimming were computed from the DNA. This sample has fewer than 110,000 clones, with approximately 91% found just once. The chain is built from TRBV10-3 and TRBJ1-1; 7 bases match TRBD1. The origin of this receptor is a man between 45 and 60 years old with acute or convalescent COVID-19. Sequenced material: peripheral blood. DNA for the CDR3: TGTGCCATCAGTTCCTCGGCAGGGGGCACTGAAGCTTTCTTT. It translates to CAISSSAGGTEAFF.